This T cell receptor beta chain comes out of a study of cytotoxic CD8 clonotypes in ibrutinib-treated CLL. The study's findings and limits: Patients showed higher baseline clonality than age-matched healthy donors, and it tracked circulating CD8+ T-cell counts.

A note on this clone: What it recognizes is unknown.

Here immunoSEQ multiplex PCR was the method, and the copy in TCRdb shows in-frame clones only, minus some. Of approximately 200,000 clones listed, over 60% were seen once; the top ten hold around an eighth. The CDR3 extends over 16 amino acids. The ends lost 1 base at V and 2 bases at J; junction bases unmatched: 8. Looked up from germline, CDR1 is LNHDA and CDR2 is SQIVND (reference sequence). This TCR came from a human donor with chronic lymphocytic leukemia. The source material was PBMCs, sampled after 24 months of ibrutinib treatment. The gene calls are TRBV19 and TRBJ2-7; 7 nucleotides agree with TRBD2. The CDR3: CASSIAAGAFPYEQYF. The CDR3 DNA follows: TGTGCCAGTAGTATAGCTGCGGGAGCTTTCCCCTACGAGCAGTACTTC.